The 24 T cell receptor beta chains below come from one sample, sequenced in a study of T cell clonotyping in hematopoietic cell transplantation. Assay used: immunoSEQ multiplex PCR; TCRdb lists only in-frame clones, some missing. The sample carries 12,000 to 15,000 clones, around 97% recorded once. The source material was peripheral blood mononuclear cells, sampled 30 days after allogeneic stem cell transplant. These receptors all stem from a female patient in her forties or fifties who had an allogeneic stem cell transplant from an unrelated donor, so T cells may come from the graft donor. Some clones in this sample may be carry-over from other donors' samples.

The chain carries TRBV19 and TRBJ1-6; D gene unclear. Per germline, CDR1 LNHDA and CDR2 SQIVND (reference sequence). Between the trimmed V and J ends, which lost 3 bases and 8 bases, there was a span of 5 bases. This CDR3 has 12 amino acids. The CDR3 DNA reads TGTGCCAGTAGTATCCCTTATTCACCCCTCCACTTT. Its protein is CASSIPYSPLHF.

The chain couples TRBV4-1 to TRBJ1-1; D call uncertain. This CDR3 comprises 15 residues. CDR1 and CDR2 from the germline V gene are MGHRA and YSYEKL. Between the trimmed V and J ends, which lost 0 bases and 3 bases, there was a span of 11 bases. The CDR3 DNA follows: TGCGCCAGCAGCCAAGACGCAGCAGTAGACACTGAAGCTTTCTTT. This codes for CASSQDAAVDTEAFF.

The rearrangement links TRBV11-2 to TRBJ2-2; the D is unclear. The germline V gene encodes CDR1 SGHAT and CDR2 FQNNGV. The ends were cut back, 4 bases at V and 7 bases at J, with 4 bases in the middle. The length of the CDR3 is 11 residues. The DNA of the CDR3 is TGTGCCAGCAGCTGGAGCGGGGAGCTGTTTTTT. Amino acids: CASSWSGELFF.

This chain connects TRBV5-6 to TRBJ1-2; no firm D call. From germline, CDR1 is SGHDT and CDR2 YYEEEE. The ends were cut back, 4 bases at V and 1 base at J, with 14 bases in the middle. CDR3 size: 15 residues. The CDR3 coding sequence is TGTGCCAGCAGCCCGTTAAAGAGAGTTAACTATGGCTACACCTTC. It specifies CASSPLKRVNYGYTF.

The chain carries TRBV9 and TRBJ2-1, with 7 bases identical to TRBD2. Germline V gene lookup returns CDR1 SGDLS and CDR2 YYNGEE. J lost 5 bases, V lost 2 bases, and 4 bases had no gene match. The CDR3 totals 14 residues. The CDR3, as DNA: TGTGCCAGCAGCGTCGGGGGGAGGGACAATGAGCAGTTCTTC. This sequence encodes CASSVGGRDNEQFF.

The V call is TRBV5-1, the J call TRBJ1-1; D gene uncertain. The length of the CDR3 is 16 residues. Looked up from germline, CDR1 is SGHRS and CDR2 is YFSETQ. Trimming cost V 0 bases and J 2 bases, with 14 bases left between them. The CDR3: CASSLDAVVDNTEAFF. The CDR3 DNA follows: TGCGCCAGCAGCTTGGATGCCGTAGTAGATAACACTGAAGCTTTCTTT.

CDR3 region: CASSPGGGNTEAFF. Written as DNA, the CDR3 is TGTGCCAGCTCACCAGGCGGAGGGAACACTGAAGCTTTCTTT. The chain recombines TRBV18 with TRBJ1-1; D unclear. This CDR3 has 14 residues. Per germline, CDR1 KGHSH and CDR2 LQKENI. Trimming took 2 bases from V and 1 from J, leaving 8 bases between them.

V gene TRBV11-1 combines with J gene TRBJ2-1; D is uncertain. The CDR3 length is 11 residues. V lost 7 bases and J 7 bases, leaving 8 bases between the germline ends. Germline V gene data show CDR1 as SGHAT and CDR2 as FQDESV (reference sequence). The CDR3 region is CASTRSNEQFF. In nucleotides, the CDR3 is TGTGCCAGCACCCGCTCAAATGAGCAGTTCTTC.

The chain employs TRBV6-5 and TRBJ1-2, with D tentatively TRBD1 (5 bases). Per germline, CDR1 MNHEY and CDR2 SVGAGI. V was cut by 5 bases and J by 5 bases, with 9 bases left in between. The CDR3 contains 12 residues. CDR3 sequence reads: CASSTGTYGYTF. As DNA, the CDR3 is TGTGCCAGCAGTACGGGGACTTATGGCTACACCTTC.

The rearrangement links TRBV4-1 to TRBJ2-3, with D perhaps matching TRBD1 or TRBD2 (6 bases each). Germline lookup yields CDR1 MGHRA and CDR2 YSYEKL. Trimming took 3 bases from V and 1 from J, leaving 14 bases between them. There are 16 residues in the CDR3. The CDR3 region is CASSHLEGGGTDTQYF. In DNA, the CDR3 is TGCGCCAGCAGCCATCTCGAGGGGGGAGGCACAGATACGCAGTATTTT.

The CDR3 DNA sequence: TGTGCCAGCAGCTTAGGGCCGGTCGGGAGTGTCTATGGCTACACCTTC. Translation: CASSLGPVGSVYGYTF. J is TRBJ1-2 and V is TRBV7-2, with D unresolved. In germline, CDR1 is SGHTA, CDR2 FQGNSA. The CDR3 runs to 16 residues. V was pared by 1 base and J by 4 bases, with 16 bases between.

V is TRBV5-4 and J is TRBJ1-5; maybe TRBD1 (6 bases). Germline-derived CDR1 and CDR2 are SGHNT and YYREEE (reference sequence). V gave up 4 bases and J gave up 2 bases, with 13 bases separating them. The CDR3 length is 15 residues. CDR3 DNA sequence: TGTGCCAGCAGCGAGGGGGTGGGAGGCAATCAGCCCCAGCATTTT. Encoded protein: CASSEGVGGNQPQHF.

The gene calls are TRBV25-1 and TRBJ1-5; D remains ambiguous. The length of the CDR3 is 13 residues. CDR1 is MGHDK and CDR2 is SYGVNS in the germline V gene. The V gene lost 3 bases and the J gene lost 1 base, with 4 bases spanning the gap. The CDR3 reads CASSDRSNQPQHF. For the CDR3, the DNA is TGTGCCAGCAGTGATAGGAGCAATCAGCCCCAGCATTTT.

The chain employs TRBV7-3 and TRBJ2-3; no clear D gene. Between the trimmed V and J ends, which lost 6 bases and 0 bases, there was a span of 10 bases. CDR1 is SGHTA and CDR2 is FQGTGA in the germline V gene. The CDR3 runs 14 residues. The CDR3 DNA reads as TGTGCCAGCAGGGAACCCGGGAGCACAGATACGCAGTATTTT. Translated, it gives CASREPGSTDTQYF.

V usage is TRBV6-1 and J usage is TRBJ1-5; 11 nucleotides line up with TRBD1. V dropped 4 bases and J dropped 5; count of bases not matched to a gene: 7. Germline values: CDR1 MNHNS, CDR2 SASEGT. The CDR3 spans 16 residues. The CDR3 reads CASSGRDRGSHQPQHF. CDR3 nucleotide sequence: TGTGCCAGCAGTGGCCGGGACAGGGGGAGTCATCAGCCCCAGCATTTT.

The chain employs TRBV5-6 and TRBJ1-4; TRBD1 is a possible D gene (6 bases). Looked up from germline, CDR1 is SGHDT and CDR2 is YYEEEE. Deletions cut 3 bases from V and 5 bases from J, with 11 bases between. The CDR3 is 14 amino acids. CDR3 bases: TGTGCCAGCAGCTGGACAGAGCGGAATGAAAAACTGTTTTTT. Its protein is CASSWTERNEKLFF.

The rearrangement uses TRBV5-1 and TRBJ2-5; 8 bases line up with TRBD2. The CDR3 extends over 13 amino acids. Germline-derived CDR1 and CDR2 are SGHRS and YFSETQ. The ends lost 7 bases at V and 3 bases at J; junction bases unmatched: 5. The CDR3 DNA follows: TGCGCCAGCTCCGGGACTAGTGAAGAGACCCAGTACTTC. Translated, it gives CASSGTSEETQYF.

A word on this clone: One junction end does not reproduce the germline sequence, and a read error may be involved. This rearrangement joins TRBV10-3 to TRBJ1-2; the D gene is possibly TRBD1 (6 bases). The germline gives CDR1 ENHRY, CDR2 SYGVKD. The CDR3 loop spans 13 amino acids. CDR3 in DNA: TGTGCCAGCAGTTACAGGGATAACTATGGCTACACCTTC. As protein: CASSYRDNYGYTF.

This clone came up once. V usage is TRBV6-4 and J usage is TRBJ2-7; TRBD1 aligns across 8 bases. V lost 8 bases, J lost 2 bases, and 5 bases stayed unmatched. This CDR3 is built from 13 residues. Germline CDR1 and CDR2: MRHNA and SNTAGT. The DNA for the CDR3 is TGTGCCAGCGTGAGGGACAGGACCTACGAGCAGTACTTC. Residues: CASVRDRTYEQYF.

This rearrangement joins TRBV5-1 to TRBJ2-5; D is possibly TRBD2 (6 bases). The V and J ends lost 4 bases and 7 bases respectively, with 8 bases between them. The V gene's germline CDR1 is SGHRS and CDR2 YFSETQ. The CDR3 totals 11 residues. This CDR3 reads CASSGRGTQYF. CDR3 nucleotide sequence: TGCGCCAGCAGCGGGCGGGGGACCCAGTACTTC.

J is TRBJ2-1 and V is TRBV14; D possibly matches TRBD1 or TRBD2 (5 bases each). Germline loops: CDR1 SGHDN, CDR2 FVKESK. The CDR3 contains 14 residues. V lost 1 base and J lost 6, with 10 bases in between. Here the CDR3 reads CASSQVRGANEQFF. CDR3 bases: TGTGCCAGCAGCCAAGTGAGGGGTGCCAATGAGCAGTTCTTC. The whole variable domain, filled in from reference TRBV14 and TRBJ2-1, reads EAGVTQFPSHSVIEKGQTVTLRCDPISGHDNLYWYRRVMGKEIKFLLHFVKESKQDESGMPNNRFLAERTGGTYSTLKVQPAELEDSGVYFCASSQVRGANEQFFGPGTRLTVL.

The chain joins TRBV12-2 to TRBJ1-2; TRBD1 reflects the table's D call only, with no check against the DNA. TRBV12-2 constitutes a pseudogene. This CDR3 region has 13 residues. In DNA form, the CDR3 reads TGTGCAAGTCACTTTACAGGGGTCTATGGCTACACCTTC. This gives the protein CASHFTGVYGYTF.

This rearrangement joins TRBV10-3 to TRBJ1-2, with TRBD1 matching over 8 bases. V gave up 3 bases and J gave up 4 bases; unmatched junction bases: 4. Germline CDR1 is ENHRY and CDR2 is SYGVKD. The length of the CDR3 is 14 residues. The CDR3 nucleotides read TGTGCCATCAGTGAAGACAGGGGTGGCTATGGCTACACCTTC. Its translation: CAISEDRGGYGYTF.

The sample holds one count of this clone. This sequence joins TRBV19 and TRBJ1-4, with a possible D match to TRBD1 (5 bases). CDR3 size: 15 residues. V lost 5 bases and J lost 6, with 16 bases in between. The germline CDR1 and CDR2 sequences are LNHDA and SQIVND (reference sequence). The CDR3 reads CASSPSAGRDEKLFF. The CDR3 DNA sequence: TGTGCCAGTAGTCCCTCTGCGGGACGGGATGAAAAACTGTTTTTT.